A selection of T cell receptor beta chains follows, all from one sample in a study of CD8 T cells in ankylosing spondylitis. TCRdb re-called the 5' RACE reads through MiXCR, storing one row per CDR3 protein. Among some 250,000 distinct CDR3 sequences listed, around 10% were seen once. What was sequenced was blood, either unsorted or a sorted T cell fraction (not recorded which). These receptors originate from a male donor with ankylosing spondylitis or in good health (not recorded which). CDR3s include the opening cysteine and the closing phenylalanine or tryptophan. The D gene is left open where the match is weak. For some rows the clone size is stated as once, few or many, or as a class when expanded; others skip it.

CAVKGSLTGYTF | TGTGCCGTTAAAGGCAGCCTGACTGGCTACACCTTC | TRBJ1-2 | many | TRBV6-5 | 12 | -
CASSLTGRRGQETQYF | TGTGCCAGCAGCCTAACAGGGCGCAGGGGCCAAGAGACCCAGTACTTC | TRBJ2-5 | many | TRBV7-2 | 16 | -
CASSRPGRYYEQYF | TGTGCCAGCTCTCGACCGGGACGGTACTACGAGCAGTACTTC | TRBJ2-7 | few | TRBV18 | 14 | -
CASSLGPTRQITDTQYF | TGTGCCAGCAGCTTAGGCCCAACTCGACAAATCACAGATACGCAGTATTTT | TRBJ2-3 | many | TRBV7-2 | 17 | -
CASSPGPPPNEKLFF | TGTGCCAGCAGCCCCGGGCCACCTCCTAATGAAAAACTGTTTTTT | TRBJ1-4 | many | TRBV7-2 | 15 | -
CASSLVAGGRNEQFF | TGCGCCAGCAGCTTGGTGGCGGGAGGCCGCAATGAGCAGTTCTTC | TRBJ2-1 | many | TRBV5-1 | 15 | TRBD2
CATSGSSGSYEQYF | TGTGCCACCAGCGGCTCTAGCGGGAGCTACGAGCAGTACTTC | TRBJ2-7 | many | TRBV15 | 14 | TRBD2
CSARPSSAGGTDTQYF | TGCAGTGCTAGACCCTCGAGTGCGGGGGGCACAGATACGCAGTATTTT | TRBJ2-3 | many | TRBV20-1 | 16 | TRBD2
CASSLDGGRNQPQHF | TGTGCCAGCAGCTTAGATGGGGGCAGGAATCAGCCCCAGCATTTT | TRBJ1-5 | - | TRBV7-3 | 15 | -
CASSDTVGGNSNQPQHF | TGTGCCAGCAGCGATACTGTTGGGGGGAATAGCAATCAGCCCCAGCATTTT | TRBJ1-5 | - | TRBV11-2 | 17 | -
CASSFNTDTQYF | TGCGCCAGCAGCTTTAACACAGATACGCAGTATTTT | TRBJ2-3 | many | TRBV5-1 | 12 | -
CSARVTGTQYF | TGCAGTGCTAGAGTTACGGGTACGCAGTATTTT | TRBJ2-3 | many | TRBV20-1 | 11 | -
CASSEGETGELFF | TGTGCCAGCAGTGAAGGTGAAACCGGGGAGCTGTTTTTT | TRBJ2-2 | - | TRBV6-1 | 13 | -
CATSRARGVTNEQFF | TGTGCCACCAGCAGAGCGAGAGGGGTAACGAATGAGCAGTTCTTC | TRBJ2-1 | many | TRBV15 | 15 | -
CASSLDGAGGELFF | TGTGCCAGCAGCTTAGACGGGGCCGGGGGGGAGCTGTTTTTT | TRBJ2-2 | - | TRBV7-6 | 14 | -
CSVETSGNTIYF | TGCAGCGTTGAGACCTCTGGAAACACCATATATTTT | TRBJ1-3 | few | TRBV29-1 | 12 | -
CASSPSGVDYNEQFF | TGTGCCAGCAGCCCTAGCGGGGTCGACTACAATGAGCAGTTCTTC | TRBJ2-1 | - | TRBV7-3 | 15 | TRBD2
CASSQGQGATDTQYF | TGTGCCAGCAGCCAGGGACAGGGGGCAACAGATACGCAGTATTTT | TRBJ2-3 | many | TRBV4-2 | 15 | TRBD1
CASSESQGSKQYF | TGCGCCAGCAGTGAGTCCCAGGGTAGCAAGCAGTACTTC | TRBJ2-7 | - | TRBV10-1 | 13 | -
CASSQGSDTEAFF | TGTGCCAGCAGCCAAGGCTCTGACACTGAAGCTTTCTTT | TRBJ1-1 | - | TRBV3-1 | 13 | -
CASGGNTGELFF | TGTGCCAGCGGGGGAAACACCGGGGAGCTGTTTTTT | TRBJ2-2 | few | TRBV7-7 | 12 | -
CASSPGLAGGPKDYEQYF | TGCGCCAGCAGCCCGGGACTAGCGGGAGGGCCTAAAGACTACGAGCAGTACTTC | TRBJ2-7 | many | TRBV5-1 | 18 | TRBD2
CASSLGAAAFF | TGTGCCAGCAGCCTGGGTGCGGCGGCTTTCTTT | TRBJ1-1 | many | TRBV7-9 | 11 | -
CSATLGQETQYF | TGCAGTGCTACCCTAGGTCAAGAGACCCAGTACTTC | TRBJ2-5 | many | TRBV20-1 | 12 | -
CSVEIGTGAYEQYF | TGCAGCGTTGAAATTGGGACAGGAGCCTACGAGCAGTACTTC | TRBJ2-7 | many | TRBV29-1 | 14 | TRBD1
CASSPLTANTGELFF | TGCGCCAGCAGCCCCCTAACTGCGAACACCGGGGAGCTGTTTTTT | TRBJ2-2 | many | TRBV5-1 | 15 | -